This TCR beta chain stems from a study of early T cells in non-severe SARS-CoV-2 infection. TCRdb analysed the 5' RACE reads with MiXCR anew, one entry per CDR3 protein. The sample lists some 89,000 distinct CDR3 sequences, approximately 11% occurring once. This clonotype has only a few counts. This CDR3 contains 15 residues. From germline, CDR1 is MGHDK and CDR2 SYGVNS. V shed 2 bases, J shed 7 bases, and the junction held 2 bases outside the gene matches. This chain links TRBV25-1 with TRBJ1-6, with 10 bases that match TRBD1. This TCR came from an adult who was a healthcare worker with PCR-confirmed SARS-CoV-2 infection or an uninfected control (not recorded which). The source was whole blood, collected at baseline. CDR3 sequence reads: CASSEDRGRNSPLHF. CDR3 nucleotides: TGTGCCAGCAGTGAAGACAGGGGGCGAAATTCACCCCTCCACTTT. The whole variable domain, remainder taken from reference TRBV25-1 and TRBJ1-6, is EADIYQTPRYLVIGTGKKITLECSQTMGHDKMYWYQQDPGMELHLIHYSYGVNSTEKGDLSSESTVSRIRTEHFPLTLESARPSHTSQYLCASSEDRGRNSPLHFGNGTRLTVT.